This TCR beta chain was sequenced for a study of T cells after yellow fever vaccination. Findings and caveats of the study: Most primary-vaccination clones recurred post-booster (roughly 96% CD4, about 90% CD8). A secondary response was less intense yet reached its peak sooner, at day 5 versus 15. Repertoires obtained by FACS sorting could include abundant clonotypes that entered as contaminants from the bulk population.

Conversion of TCR transcripts into cDNA relied on 5'RACE template switching, which added a universal primer site and UMIs. TCRdb re-derived calls from the 5' RACE reads in MiXCR, one entry per CDR3 protein. The repertoire has 300,000 to 350,000 distinct CDR3 sequences, approximately 4% of them found once; the top ten carry roughly a fifth. Many counts were recorded for this clonotype. Its antigen remains unknown. This TCR was recovered from a man between 18 and 29 years old who received the YFV17D yellow fever vaccine. This specimen was PBMCs, taken 15 days after the yellow fever booster vaccination.

The CDR3 DNA follows: TGTGCCAGCAGCTTGACTAGCTCCTACGAGCAGTACTTC. As protein: CASSLTSSYEQYF. V and J are TRBV7-2 and TRBJ2-7; D is possibly TRBD2 (6 bases). Germline loops: CDR1 SGHTA, CDR2 FQGNSA. V shed 3 bases and J shed 0 bases, with 6 bases lying between them. The CDR3 has 13 residues.